This TCR beta chain was sequenced for a study of shared clonotypes between healthy human individuals (dated by TCRdb to 2020 to 2021). General notes on the study: The cohort comprised two women and a few men aged 18 to 49 years. Per donor, three plates each were used for CD4 naive and CD4 memory, two for CD8 naive, and one for CD8 memory. To estimate repertoire size and how much clonotype sharing occurs between individuals, the study deeply sequenced the blood TCR repertoires of several healthy adults. Different laboratories and diverse techniques were used to prepare libraries and sequence TCR repertoires, to increase sequencing depth and limit assay-specific biases. Between about 0.8 and 9 billion PBMCs per donor were obtained by leukapheresis.

The donors were healthy, HIV-negative adults who had no recently reported acute infections or vaccinations. Every donor was a Caucasian adult residing in Nashville, Tennessee, USA. CD4+ T cells were enriched by magnetic negative selection; naive cells were then positively selected on CD45RA, and the negative fraction formed the memory subset. After blood collection by leukapheresis, PBMCs were isolated using Ficoll-Histopaque density gradient centrifugation and then cryopreserved in the vapor phase of liquid nitrogen. Purity and quantity of every magnetically sorted T cell population were checked by analytical flow cytometry. From each sorted fraction, genomic DNA was isolated and quantified by UV absorbance on a Nanodrop 2000c. The germline V gene sets CDR1 to SGHTA and CDR2 to FQGNSA. The CDR3, cysteine through phenylalanine, is 14 amino acids long. Only CDR3 DNA is held: 42 bases, read in frame from base 1. V and J are truncated by 2 bases and 0 bases respectively, leaving an intervening sequence of 7 bases.

Results and caveats for the whole study, not just this receptor: Sampling was restricted to blood, and TCR repertoires in tissue are likely to differ from TCR repertoires in blood. Incomplete sequencing was indicated by rarefaction of sorted-subset datasets, despite the large sequencing depth. Larger estimated clonotype richness was generally found for naive subsets than for memory subsets. About 5% of naive CD4, roughly 3.5% of naive CD8, 2.3% of memory CD4, and about 0.4% of memory CD8 clonotypes were shared across several donors. The genetic and exposure-history diversity represented was limited by the small number of donors. Higher generation probabilities were observed for clonotypes shared by all four sorted-subset donors than for non-shared clonotypes. Pairwise subsampling led to the expectation that sequencing depth would affect the degree of clonotype sharing among donors.

Using the deep immunoSEQ assay, multiplex PCR amplified TCR CDR3 regions from genomic DNA. Extracted genomic DNA from each cell subset was spread evenly across all wells of several immunoSEQ 96-well plates, with each plate serving as a replicate. For sorted subsets, approximately 0.2 ug of genomic DNA, equivalent to 30,000 or so T cell genomes, went into each replicate PCR. Purified libraries were measured with a Qubit 3.0 fluorometer, size-checked on a Bioanalyzer 2100, and measured again with the KAPA Library Quantification kit. Every immunoSEQ 96-well plate was sequenced on a dedicated single-read 150-cycle Illumina NextSeq 550 flow cell. In the authors' own workflow: The immunoSEQ output contained only junctional sequences without quality scores, so filtering could not match that applied to full-length reads. Sequences were annotated with PyIR, a Python wrapper for IgBLAST v1.9, using IMGT germline references to assign V/J genes and CDR3. Reads were filtered out if the reads had weak V/J assignments (E-value above 1e-6), no CDR3, stop codons, out-of-frame junctions, or ambiguous translated residues. A V3J clonotype was defined by an identical inferred V gene, J gene, and CDR3 amino acid sequence. The percentage overlap between two repertoires was calculated by dividing the number of shared unique clonotypes by the size of the smaller repertoire. Repertoire richness was assessed with RTK rarefaction, the Chao1 estimator, and Recon v2.1 estimates of unobserved clonotypes. Generation probabilities were computed with OLGA for all TCRbeta clonotypes obtained by the gDNA method from a few donors. The table was pulled from immuneACCESS by TCRdb, which kept in-frame rearrangements only. Such tables lose some clones; where checked, under half of the loss comes from unresolved V genes, and the rest has no known cause. The V and J calls and clone size come from that table; D and trimming were worked out from the DNA. The sample table contains 2,500,000 or so clones; only one count was recorded for just over 90% of them. The biggest ten clones account for roughly 0.14% of the sample.

Comments on this clone: It has no known antigen specificity. There are no base qualities to consult, and no much larger clone falls within one base. Other nucleotide sequences in the sample specify the same CDR3.

The sample comprised naive CD4+ T cells sorted from blood. Explained via the paper, the cell subset or site label denotes: CD45RA+ positively selected. This sequence uses TRBV7-2 and TRBJ2-5, with the D gene not confidently named. The sequence came from a man aged 18 to 29 in good health. The CDR3 here reads CASSLRRNQETQYF. The nucleotides are TGTGCCAGCAGCTTAAGACGTAACCAAGAGACCCAGTACTTC.